Shown below are 2 T cell receptor beta chains from a single sample sequenced in a study of T cell repertoires in cytomegalovirus infection. Antigens of these TCRs are unknown. MiXCR, run by TCRdb on the reads, gives a single entry per CDR3 protein. The sample shows under 850,000 distinct CDR3 sequences, around 31% of them seen only once. This sample comprised cultured PBMCs, obtained from culture after CMV antigen stimulation. Source of these receptors: a human donor in good health (CMV status not recorded). Some clones in this sample may be carry-over from other donors' samples.

In its sample, this clonotype was seen a few times. The chain recombines TRBV6-1 with TRBJ2-7, with 9 bases lining up with TRBD1. Germline loops: CDR1 MNHNS, CDR2 SASEGT. This CDR3 region has 16 residues. The V gene end was trimmed by 4 bases and the J gene end by 4 bases; junction bases not matched to a gene: 11. In DNA form, the CDR3 reads TGTGCCAGCAGTGCCCGATGGGACAGGGTCGTATACGAGCAGTACTTC. Protein product: CASSARWDRVVYEQYF.

The rearrangement uses TRBV12-3 or TRBV12-4 and TRBJ1-1; TRBD1 is a possible D gene (6 bases). The CDR3 runs 13 residues. The V end was cut by 3 bases, the J end by 5 bases, with 10 bases between. CDR3 DNA sequence: TGTGCCAGCAGTTTTGCAGGGGTTACTGAAGCTTTCTTT. Translated: CASSFAGVTEAFF.